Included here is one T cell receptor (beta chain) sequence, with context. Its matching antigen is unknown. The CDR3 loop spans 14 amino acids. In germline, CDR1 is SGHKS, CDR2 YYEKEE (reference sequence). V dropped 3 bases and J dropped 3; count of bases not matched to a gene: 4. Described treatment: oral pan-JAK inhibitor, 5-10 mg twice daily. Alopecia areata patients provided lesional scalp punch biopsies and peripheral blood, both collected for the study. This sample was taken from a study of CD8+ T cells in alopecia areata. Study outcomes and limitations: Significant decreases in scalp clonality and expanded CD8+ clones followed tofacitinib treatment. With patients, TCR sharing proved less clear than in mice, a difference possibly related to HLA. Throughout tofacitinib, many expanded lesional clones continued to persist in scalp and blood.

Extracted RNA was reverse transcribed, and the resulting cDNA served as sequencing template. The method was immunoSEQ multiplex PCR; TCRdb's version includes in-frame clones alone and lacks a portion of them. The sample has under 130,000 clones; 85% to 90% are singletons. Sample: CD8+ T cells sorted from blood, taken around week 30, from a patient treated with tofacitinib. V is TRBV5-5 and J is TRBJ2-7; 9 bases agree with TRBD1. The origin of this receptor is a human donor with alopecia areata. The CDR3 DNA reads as TGTGCCAGCAGCTATATGACAGGGGGCTACGAGCAGTACTTC. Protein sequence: CASSYMTGGYEQYF.